These 21 T cell receptor beta chains were all obtained from the same sample, sequenced in a study of T cells after yellow fever vaccination. TCRdb reanalysed the 5' RACE reads using MiXCR and keeps one entry per CDR3 protein. Among just under 600,000 distinct CDR3 sequences, roughly 13% were seen once, and the ten largest hold roughly 13%. Sequenced material: PBMCs, taken on the day of the yellow fever booster vaccination. The receptor set was obtained from a man aged 25 to 45 who received the YFV17D yellow fever vaccine.

V is TRBV24-1 and J is TRBJ2-1; 8 bases are shared with TRBD1. The CDR3 covers 17 residues. After removal of 2 bases from V and 5 bases from J, the junction contained 10 bases not matched to a gene. Germline loops: CDR1 KGHDR, CDR2 SFDVKD. CDR3 region: CATSDSGGQVFNNEQFF. DNA of the CDR3: TGTGCCACCAGTGATTCAGGGGGACAGGTGTTTAACAATGAGCAGTTCTTC.

The chain links TRBV18 to TRBJ2-2; 8 bases agree with TRBD2. J gave up 1 base and V 8 bases, and 9 bases lay outside the gene matches. This CDR3 has 16 amino acids. Germline lookup yields CDR1 KGHSH and CDR2 LQKENI. The CDR3 here is CASRPGTRGNTGELFF. Written as DNA, the CDR3 is TGTGCCAGCCGTCCCGGGACTAGGGGGAACACCGGGGAGCTGTTTTTT.

The table lists this clonotype with a few counts. The chain carries TRBV7-2 and TRBJ1-1; D may be TRBD1 (6 bases). Germline V lookup: CDR1 SGHTA, CDR2 FQGNSA. CDR3 size: 15 residues. Trimming took 5 bases from V and 2 from J, leaving 15 bases between them. Here the CDR3 reads CASSPAQGLNTEAFF. The CDR3, as DNA: TGTGCCAGCAGCCCGGCCCAGGGGCTAAACACTGAAGCTTTCTTT.

CDR3 region: CSVADRGGNVLTF. The CDR3 DNA reads as TGCAGCGTCGCCGACAGGGGTGGCAACGTCCTGACTTTC. V usage is TRBV29-1 and J usage is TRBJ2-6; TRBD1 agrees at 8 bases. V shed 6 bases and J 9 bases; nucleotides not matched to a gene: 7. The length of the CDR3 is 13 residues. Germline loops: CDR1 SQVTM, CDR2 ANQGSEA.

Turning to this clonotype: The junction does not match germline at one end; this may be a read error. The chain employs TRBV27 and TRBJ1-6, with TRBD1 matching 10 bases. Looked up from germline, CDR1 is MNHEY and CDR2 is SMNVEV (reference sequence). The CDR3 loop spans 16 amino acids. The CDR3 bases are TGTGCCAGCAGATTATCGGACAGGGGGAATAATTCACCCCTCCACTTT. Translation gives CASRLSDRGNNSPLHF.

The V gene is TRBV7-9, the J gene TRBJ1-6; 10 nucleotides align to TRBD1. Germline-derived CDR1 and CDR2 are SEHNR and FQNEAQ (reference sequence). CDR3 length equals 14 residues. V lost 3 bases to trimming and J lost 8 bases; unmatched junction nucleotides: 1. CDR3 coding DNA: TGTGCCAGCAGCTTGACAGGGGGCTATTCACCCCTCCACTTT. Translating it yields CASSLTGGYSPLHF.

This clonotype was picked up many times. The genes are TRBV6-6 and TRBJ2-1; the match to TRBD2 covers 8 bases. The CDR3 is made up of 13 amino acids. Germline values: CDR1 MNHNY, CDR2 SVGAGI (reference sequence). Trimming at V came to 4 bases and at J to 9 bases, leaving 5 bases not matched to a gene. The CDR3 nucleotides are TGTGCCAGCAGTTGGTCGGGAGGGGGTGAGCAGTTCTTC. Encoded protein: CASSWSGGGEQFF.

This clonotype was detected many times. The CDR3 here is CASSPRPPAMAEAFF. The DNA of the CDR3 is TGTGCCAGCAGCCCACGGCCTCCCGCAATGGCTGAAGCTTTCTTT. This sequence joins TRBV12-3 or TRBV12-4 and TRBJ1-1, with unresolved D. The V and J ends lost 6 bases and 6 bases respectively, with 20 bases between them. This CDR3 region has 15 residues.

This chain connects TRBV5-4 to TRBJ2-1; possible D gene TRBD2, 7 bases. CDR3 size: 14 residues. Germline lookup yields CDR1 SGHNT and CDR2 YYREEE (reference sequence). Trimming took off 2 bases at V and 3 bases at J, with 9 bases between the two ends. CDR3 amino acids: CASSFRGGYNEQFF. The CDR3 DNA follows: TGTGCCAGCAGCTTTAGGGGGGGCTACAATGAGCAGTTCTTC.

The chain recombines TRBV4-1 with TRBJ1-2; D not certain. In germline, CDR1 is MGHRA, CDR2 YSYEKL. Trimming left V 3 bases short and J 0 bases short, with 5 bases between. There are 13 residues in the CDR3. This CDR3 is CASSQESNYGYTF. The CDR3 DNA is TGCGCCAGCAGCCAGGAATCTAACTATGGCTACACCTTC.

This clonotype has just a few counts. The rearrangement uses TRBV6-6 and TRBJ1-5, with D uncertain. The CDR3 spans 10 residues. The germline CDR1 and CDR2 sequences are MNHNY and SVGAGI (reference sequence). V lost 10 bases and J lost 5, with 6 bases in between. The CDR3 sequence: CATDYQPQHF. The CDR3 DNA is TGTGCCACCGACTATCAGCCCCAGCATTTT.

The chain uses TRBV20-1 and TRBJ2-1; 8 positions agree with TRBD2. The CDR3 spans 16 residues. V shed 5 bases, J shed 1 base, and the junction held 10 bases outside the gene matches. The V gene's germline CDR1 is DFQATT and CDR2 SNEGSKA (reference sequence). CDR3 region: CSAPSTSGKSYNEQFF. The DNA of the CDR3 is TGCAGTGCTCCCTCAACTAGCGGAAAATCCTACAATGAGCAGTTCTTC.

The chain links TRBV7-3 to TRBJ1-6, with TRBD1 matching 7 bases. The V gene end was trimmed by 5 bases and the J gene end by 5 bases; junction bases not matched to a gene: 6. CDR1 is SGHTA, CDR2 FQGTGA, per germline. The CDR3 loop spans 15 amino acids. The chain's CDR3 is CASSARGADNSPLHF. DNA of the CDR3: TGTGCCAGCAGCGCCAGGGGGGCCGATAATTCACCCCTCCACTTT.

The table lists this clonotype with a few counts. This chain uses TRBV29-1 with TRBJ2-7, with 9 bases aligning to TRBD2. Germline V lookup: CDR1 SQVTM, CDR2 ANQGSEA. There are 13 residues in the CDR3. V dropped 6 bases and J dropped 4; count of bases not matched to a gene: 7. CDR3 loop: CSVASSGTYEQYF. The DNA of the CDR3 is TGCAGCGTCGCCTCTAGCGGGACTTACGAGCAGTACTTC.

The rearrangement joins TRBV19 to TRBJ1-3; D might be TRBD1 (5 bases). The germline gives CDR1 LNHDA, CDR2 SQIVND (reference sequence). This CDR3 comprises 13 residues. The ends were cut back, 6 bases at V and 5 bases at J, with 11 bases in the middle. CDR3 in amino acids: CASRRLGRNTIYF. The CDR3 coding sequence is TGTGCCAGTAGGCGACTGGGACGAAACACCATATATTTT.

This chain uses TRBV29-1 with TRBJ2-2; TRBD1 matches at 9 bases. V dropped 6 bases and J dropped 6; count of bases not matched to a gene: 8. The CDR3 sequence is 14 residues long. The germline V gene has CDR1 SQVTM and CDR2 ANQGSEA. The CDR3 loop reads CSVLMGTGPGELFF. CDR3 bases: TGCAGCGTCCTAATGGGGACAGGGCCCGGGGAGCTGTTTTTT.

V is TRBV5-1 and J is TRBJ2-7; D possibly corresponds to TRBD1 (6 bases). The CDR3 extends over 14 amino acids. Germline V CDR1 and CDR2: SGHRS, YFSETQ. V was pared by 0 bases and J by 8 bases, with 15 bases between. The CDR3 DNA reads as TGCGCCAGCAGCTTGGCCGACAGGTCGGGGAAGCAGTACTTC. Its translation: CASSLADRSGKQYF.

The chain carries TRBV20-1 and TRBJ2-5; D remains ambiguous. Germline V lookup: CDR1 DFQATT, CDR2 SNEGSKA (reference sequence). The V end was cut by 3 bases, the J end by 5 bases, with 7 bases between. The CDR3 loop spans 11 amino acids. CDR3 DNA sequence: TGCAGTGCTAGGCTATTCGAGACCCAGTACTTC. It translates to CSARLFETQYF.

This clonotype was recorded a few times. The V and J genes are TRBV20-1 and TRBJ1-1; D gene ambiguous. V was trimmed by 3 bases and J by 0 bases, leaving 8 bases between them. This CDR3 contains 13 residues. Germline CDR1 is DFQATT and CDR2 is SNEGSKA (reference sequence). CDR3 amino acids: CSARNRMNTEAFF. Here the CDR3 DNA reads TGCAGTGCTAGGAACCGAATGAACACTGAAGCTTTCTTT.

The chain recombines TRBV4-2 with TRBJ2-7, with D possibly being TRBD2 (5 bases). The CDR3 is 16 amino acids. Trimming took off 0 bases at V and 2 bases at J, with 14 bases between the two ends. Germline-derived CDR1 and CDR2 are LGHNA and YNFKEQ. The CDR3 nucleotides are TGTGCCAGCAGCCAAGATGTCGGAGGACCCCCCTACGAGCAGTACTTC. It codes for CASSQDVGGPPYEQYF.

This clonotype was counted a few times. This chain connects TRBV6-2 or TRBV6-3 to TRBJ1-5, with TRBD1 matching 9 bases. Germline loops: CDR1 MNHEY, CDR2 SVGEGT. This CDR3 region has 14 residues. J gave up 1 base and V 7 bases, and 2 bases lay outside the gene matches. The CDR3 nucleotides are TGTGCCAGCAAGGACAGGGGAAGCAATCAGCCCCAGCATTTT. It is translated as CASKDRGSNQPQHF.